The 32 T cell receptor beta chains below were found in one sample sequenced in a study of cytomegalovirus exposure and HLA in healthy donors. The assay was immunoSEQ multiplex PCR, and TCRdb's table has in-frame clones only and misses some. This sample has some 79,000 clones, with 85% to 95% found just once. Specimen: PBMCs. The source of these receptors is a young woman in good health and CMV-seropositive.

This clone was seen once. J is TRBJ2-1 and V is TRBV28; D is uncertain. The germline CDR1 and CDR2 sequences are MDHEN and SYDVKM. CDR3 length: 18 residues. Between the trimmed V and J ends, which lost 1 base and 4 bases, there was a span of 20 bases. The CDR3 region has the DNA TGTGCCAGCAGTTTATACGAACGGAGCGCTAAAACTTACAATGAGCAGTTCTTC. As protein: CASSLYERSAKTYNEQFF.

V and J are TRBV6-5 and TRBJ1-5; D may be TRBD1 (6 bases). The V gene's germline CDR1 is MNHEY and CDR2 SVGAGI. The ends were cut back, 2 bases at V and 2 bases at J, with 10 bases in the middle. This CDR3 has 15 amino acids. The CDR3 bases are TGTGCCAGCAGTTACCGACAGGTCGGCAATCAGCCCCAGCATTTT. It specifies CASSYRQVGNQPQHF.

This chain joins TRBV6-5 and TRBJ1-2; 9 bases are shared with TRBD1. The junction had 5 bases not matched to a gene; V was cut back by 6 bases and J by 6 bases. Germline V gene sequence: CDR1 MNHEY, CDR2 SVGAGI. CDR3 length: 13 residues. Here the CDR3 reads CASSRDRADGYTF. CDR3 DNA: TGTGCCAGCAGCCGGGACAGGGCCGATGGCTACACCTTC.

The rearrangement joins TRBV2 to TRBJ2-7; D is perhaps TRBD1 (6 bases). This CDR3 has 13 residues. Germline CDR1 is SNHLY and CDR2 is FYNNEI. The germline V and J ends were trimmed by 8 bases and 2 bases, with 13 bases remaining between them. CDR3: CASQQGPTYEQYF. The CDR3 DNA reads TGTGCCAGCCAACAGGGCCCTACCTACGAGCAGTACTTC.

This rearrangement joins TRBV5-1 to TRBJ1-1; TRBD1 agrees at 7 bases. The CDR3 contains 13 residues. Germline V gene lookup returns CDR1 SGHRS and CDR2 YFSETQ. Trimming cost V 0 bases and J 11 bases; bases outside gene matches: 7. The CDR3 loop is CASSLEQGVGAFF. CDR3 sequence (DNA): TGCGCCAGCAGCTTGGAGCAGGGGGTTGGGGCTTTCTTT.

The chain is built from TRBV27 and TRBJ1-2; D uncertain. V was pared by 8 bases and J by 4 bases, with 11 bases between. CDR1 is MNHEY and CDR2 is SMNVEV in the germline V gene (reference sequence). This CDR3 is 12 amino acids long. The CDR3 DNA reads TGTGCCAGCCTAACTTCCATCTATGGCTACACCTTC. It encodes CASLTSIYGYTF.

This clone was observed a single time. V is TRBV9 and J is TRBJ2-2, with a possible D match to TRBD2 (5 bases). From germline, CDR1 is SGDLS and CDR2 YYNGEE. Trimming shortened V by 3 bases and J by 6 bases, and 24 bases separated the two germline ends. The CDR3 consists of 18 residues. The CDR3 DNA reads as TGTGCCAGCAGCGAGACCCAAGGGCGGGCACGTGTATCCGGGGAGCTGTTTTTT. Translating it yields CASSETQGRARVSGELFF.

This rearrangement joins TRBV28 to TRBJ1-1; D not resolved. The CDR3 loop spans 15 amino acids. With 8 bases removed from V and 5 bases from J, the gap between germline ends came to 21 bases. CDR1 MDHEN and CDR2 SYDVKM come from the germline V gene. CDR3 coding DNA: TGTGCCAGCGGTCAAGGAGCAACCCGTCGGACTGAAGCTTTCTTT. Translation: CASGQGATRRTEAFF.

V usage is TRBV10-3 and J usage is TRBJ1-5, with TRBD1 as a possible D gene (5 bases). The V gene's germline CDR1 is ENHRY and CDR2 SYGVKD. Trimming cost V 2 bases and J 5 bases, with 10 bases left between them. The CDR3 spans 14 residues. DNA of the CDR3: TGTGCCATCAGTGAGGGAGGGGCGTATCAGCCCCAGCATTTT. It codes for CAISEGGAYQPQHF.

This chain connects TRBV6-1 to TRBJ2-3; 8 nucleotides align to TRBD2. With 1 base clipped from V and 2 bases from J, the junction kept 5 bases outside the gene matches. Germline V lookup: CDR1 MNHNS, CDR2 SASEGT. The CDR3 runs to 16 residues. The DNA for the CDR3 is TGTGCCAGCAGTGAAGAGGGTGGACTAGCCACAGATACGCAGTATTTT. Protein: CASSEEGGLATDTQYF.

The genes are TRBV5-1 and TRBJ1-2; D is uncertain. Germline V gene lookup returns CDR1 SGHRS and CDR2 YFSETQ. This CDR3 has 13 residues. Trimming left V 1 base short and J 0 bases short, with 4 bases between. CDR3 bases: TGCGCCAGCAGCTTGAATACTAACTATGGCTACACCTTC. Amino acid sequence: CASSLNTNYGYTF.

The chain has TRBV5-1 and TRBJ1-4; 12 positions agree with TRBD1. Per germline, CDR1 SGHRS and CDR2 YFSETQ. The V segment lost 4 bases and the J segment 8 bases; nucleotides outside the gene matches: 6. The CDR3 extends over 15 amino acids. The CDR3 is CASSTPGQGAEKLFF. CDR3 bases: TGCGCCAGCAGCACCCCGGGACAGGGGGCCGAAAAACTGTTTTTT.

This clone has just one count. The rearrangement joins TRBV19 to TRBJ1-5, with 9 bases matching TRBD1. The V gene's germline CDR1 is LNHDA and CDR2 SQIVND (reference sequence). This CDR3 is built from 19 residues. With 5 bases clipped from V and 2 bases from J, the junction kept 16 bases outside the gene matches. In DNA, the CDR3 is TGTGCCAGTAGTCCCCTTGCGGGACAGGGAGGTATTGGCAATCAGCCCCAGCATTTT. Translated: CASSPLAGQGGIGNQPQHF.

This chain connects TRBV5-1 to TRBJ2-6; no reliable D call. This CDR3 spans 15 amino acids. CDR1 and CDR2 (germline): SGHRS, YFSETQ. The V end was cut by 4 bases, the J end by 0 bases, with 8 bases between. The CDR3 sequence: CASSVTTSGANVLTF. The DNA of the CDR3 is TGCGCCAGCAGCGTCACAACCTCTGGGGCCAACGTCCTGACTTTC.

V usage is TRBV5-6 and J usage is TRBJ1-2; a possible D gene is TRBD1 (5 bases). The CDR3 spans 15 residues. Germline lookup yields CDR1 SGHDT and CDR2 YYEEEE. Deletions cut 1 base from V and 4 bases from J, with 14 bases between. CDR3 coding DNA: TGTGCCAGCAGCTTGATGCAGGGAAGTAGCTATGGCTACACCTTC. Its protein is CASSLMQGSSYGYTF. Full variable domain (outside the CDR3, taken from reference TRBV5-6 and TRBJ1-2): DAGVTQSPTHLIKTRGQQVTLRCSPKSGHDTVSWYQQALGQGPQFIFQYYEEEERQRGNFPDRFSGHQFPNYSSELNVNALLLGDSALYLCASSLMQGSSYGYTFGSGTRLTVV.

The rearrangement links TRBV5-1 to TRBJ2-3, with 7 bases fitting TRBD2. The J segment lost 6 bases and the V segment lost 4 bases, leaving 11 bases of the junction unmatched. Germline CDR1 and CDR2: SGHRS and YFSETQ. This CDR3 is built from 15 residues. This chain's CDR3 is CASSPVPGGADTQYF. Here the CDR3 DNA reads TGCGCCAGCAGCCCCGTCCCGGGAGGTGCGGATACGCAGTATTTT.

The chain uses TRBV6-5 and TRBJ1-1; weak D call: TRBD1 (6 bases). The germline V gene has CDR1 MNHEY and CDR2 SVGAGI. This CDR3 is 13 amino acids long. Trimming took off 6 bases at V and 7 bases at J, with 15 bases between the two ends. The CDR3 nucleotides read TGTGCCAGCAGCCGCCGACAGGATCGTGAAGCTTTCTTT. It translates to CASSRRQDREAFF.

This chain's CDR3 is CASSLDPQGQFRTYEQYF. Here the CDR3 DNA reads TGTGCCAGCAGCTTAGACCCCCAAGGACAGTTTCGAACCTACGAGCAGTACTTC. The chain couples TRBV11-2 to TRBJ2-7; TRBD1 is a possible D gene (6 bases). The CDR3 covers 18 residues. Germline V lookup: CDR1 SGHAT, CDR2 FQNNGV. Trimming removed 0 bases at V and 2 bases at J, with 20 bases between. The full variable domain, completed using reference TRBV11-2 and TRBJ2-7, is EAGVAQSPRYKIIEKRQSVAFWCNPISGHATLYWYQQILGQGPKLLIQFQNNGVVDDSQLPKDRFSAERLKGVDSTLKIQPAKLEDSAVYLCASSLDPQGQFRTYEQYFGPGTRLTVT.

The CDR3 sequence is CASSEMGLARVTDTQYF. CDR3 nucleotides: TGTGCCAGCAGTGAAATGGGACTAGCTCGCGTCACAGATACGCAGTATTTT. This chain joins TRBV6-1 and TRBJ2-3; TRBD2 matches at 9 bases. Germline CDR1 reads MNHNS; CDR2 reads SASEGT. V was clipped by 2 bases and J by 2 bases; unmatched bases: 8. The CDR3 covers 17 residues.

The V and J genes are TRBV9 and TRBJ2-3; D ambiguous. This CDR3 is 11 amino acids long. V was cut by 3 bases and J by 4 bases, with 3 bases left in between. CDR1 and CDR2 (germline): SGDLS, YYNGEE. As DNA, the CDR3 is TGTGCCAGCAGCGCTGCAGATACGCAGTATTTT. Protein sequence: CASSAADTQYF.

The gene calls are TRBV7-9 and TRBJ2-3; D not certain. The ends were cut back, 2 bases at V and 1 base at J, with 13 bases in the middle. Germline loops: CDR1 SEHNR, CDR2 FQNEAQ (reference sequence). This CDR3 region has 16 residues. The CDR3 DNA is TGTGCCAGCAGCTTAATGAACTCTTTCCGCACAGATACGCAGTATTTT. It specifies CASSLMNSFRTDTQYF. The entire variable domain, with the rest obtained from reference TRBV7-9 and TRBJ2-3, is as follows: DTGVSQNPRHKITKRGQNVTFRCDPISEHNRLYWYRQTLGQGPEFLTYFQNEAQLEKSRLLSDRFSAERPKGSFSTLEIQRTEQGDSAMYLCASSLMNSFRTDTQYFGPGTRLTVL.

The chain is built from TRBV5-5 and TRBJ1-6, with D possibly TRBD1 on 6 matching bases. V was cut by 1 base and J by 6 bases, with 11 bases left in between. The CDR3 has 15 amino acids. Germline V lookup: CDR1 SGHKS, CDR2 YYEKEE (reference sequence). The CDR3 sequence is CASSLQLGANSPLHF. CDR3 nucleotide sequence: TGTGCCAGCAGCTTGCAGCTGGGGGCTAATTCACCCCTCCACTTT. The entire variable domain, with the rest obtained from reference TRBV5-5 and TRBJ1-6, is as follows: DAGVTQSPTHLIKTRGQQVTLRCSPISGHKSVSWYQQVLGQGPQFIFQYYEKEERGRGNFPDRFSARQFPNYSSELNVNALLLGDSALYLCASSLQLGANSPLHFGNGTRLTVT.

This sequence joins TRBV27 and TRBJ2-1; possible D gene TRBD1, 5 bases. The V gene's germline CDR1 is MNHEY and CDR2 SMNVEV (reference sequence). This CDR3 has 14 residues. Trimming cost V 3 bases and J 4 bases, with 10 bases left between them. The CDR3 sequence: CASSFRQGYNEQFF. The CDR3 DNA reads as TGTGCCAGCAGTTTTCGGCAGGGATACAATGAGCAGTTCTTC.

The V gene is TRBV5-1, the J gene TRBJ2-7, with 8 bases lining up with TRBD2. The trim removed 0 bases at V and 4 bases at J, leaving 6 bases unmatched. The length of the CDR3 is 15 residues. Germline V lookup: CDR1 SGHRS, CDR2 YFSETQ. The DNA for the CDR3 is TGCGCCAGCAGCTTGGGGACTAGCTTAGTGTACGAGCAGTACTTC. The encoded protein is CASSLGTSLVYEQYF.

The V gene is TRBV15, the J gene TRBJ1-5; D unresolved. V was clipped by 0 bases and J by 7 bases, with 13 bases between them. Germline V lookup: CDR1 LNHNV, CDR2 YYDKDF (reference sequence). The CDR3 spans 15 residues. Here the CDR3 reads CATSRDLGSGQPQHF. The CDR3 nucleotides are TGTGCCACCAGCAGAGATCTAGGGTCGGGGCAGCCCCAGCATTTT. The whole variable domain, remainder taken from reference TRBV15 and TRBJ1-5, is DAMVIQNPRYQVTQFGKPVTLSCSQTLNHNVMYWYQQKSSQAPKLLFHYYDKDFNNEADTPDNFQSRRPNTSFCFLDIRSPGLGDTAMYLCATSRDLGSGQPQHFGDGTRLSIL.

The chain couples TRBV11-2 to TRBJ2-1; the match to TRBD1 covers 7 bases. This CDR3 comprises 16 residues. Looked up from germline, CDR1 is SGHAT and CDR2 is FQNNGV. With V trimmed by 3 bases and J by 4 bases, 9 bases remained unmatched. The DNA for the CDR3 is TGTGCCAGCAGCTTGTCGGGGACAGTTCGTTACAATGAGCAGTTCTTC. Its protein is CASSLSGTVRYNEQFF.

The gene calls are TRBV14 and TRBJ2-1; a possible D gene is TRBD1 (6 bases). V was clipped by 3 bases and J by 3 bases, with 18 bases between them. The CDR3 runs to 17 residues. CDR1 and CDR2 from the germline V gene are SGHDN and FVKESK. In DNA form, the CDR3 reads TGTGCCAGCAGCCAGGCAGGGACACGAACCCTCTACAATGAGCAGTTCTTC. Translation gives CASSQAGTRTLYNEQFF.

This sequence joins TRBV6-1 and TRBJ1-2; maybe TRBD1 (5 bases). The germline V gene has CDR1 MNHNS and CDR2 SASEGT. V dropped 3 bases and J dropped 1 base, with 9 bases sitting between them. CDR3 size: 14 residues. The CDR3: CASSDRVVNYGYTF. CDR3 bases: TGTGCCAGCAGTGACAGGGTGGTTAACTATGGCTACACCTTC.

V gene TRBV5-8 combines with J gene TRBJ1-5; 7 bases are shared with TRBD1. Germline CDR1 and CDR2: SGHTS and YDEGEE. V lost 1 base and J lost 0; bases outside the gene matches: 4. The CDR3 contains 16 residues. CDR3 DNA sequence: TGTGCCAGCAGCTTGACAGGGGAGAATAGCAATCAGCCCCAGCATTTT. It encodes CASSLTGENSNQPQHF.

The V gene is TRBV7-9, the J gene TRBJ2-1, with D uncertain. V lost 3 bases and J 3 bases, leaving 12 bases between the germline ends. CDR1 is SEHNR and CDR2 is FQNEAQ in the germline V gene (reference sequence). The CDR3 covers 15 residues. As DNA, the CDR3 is TGTGCCAGCAGCTTTTTCCCAGGAATCTACAATGAGCAGTTCTTC. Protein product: CASSFFPGIYNEQFF.

The chain's CDR3 is CAKQGFDGYTF. DNA of the CDR3: TGTGCCAAACAGGGTTTCGATGGCTACACCTTC. This chain links TRBV2 with TRBJ1-2; tentative D call: TRBD1 (6 bases). The CDR3 loop spans 11 amino acids. Germline values: CDR1 SNHLY, CDR2 FYNNEI. V lost 10 bases and J lost 6, with 12 bases in between. The variable domain in full, with the rest retrieved from reference TRBV2 and TRBJ1-2, is EPEVTQTPSHQVTQMGQEVILRCVPISNHLYFYWYRQILGQKVEFLVSFYNNEISEKSEIFDDQFSVERPDGSNFTLKIRSTKLEDSAMYFCAKQGFDGYTFGSGTRLTVV.

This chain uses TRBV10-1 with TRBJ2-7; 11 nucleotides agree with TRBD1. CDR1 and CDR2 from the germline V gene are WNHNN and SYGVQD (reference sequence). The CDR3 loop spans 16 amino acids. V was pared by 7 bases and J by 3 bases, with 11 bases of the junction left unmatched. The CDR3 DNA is TGCGCCAGCATACTCTATTCCGGGACAGGGGGCTACGAGCAGTACTTC. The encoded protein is CASILYSGTGGYEQYF.